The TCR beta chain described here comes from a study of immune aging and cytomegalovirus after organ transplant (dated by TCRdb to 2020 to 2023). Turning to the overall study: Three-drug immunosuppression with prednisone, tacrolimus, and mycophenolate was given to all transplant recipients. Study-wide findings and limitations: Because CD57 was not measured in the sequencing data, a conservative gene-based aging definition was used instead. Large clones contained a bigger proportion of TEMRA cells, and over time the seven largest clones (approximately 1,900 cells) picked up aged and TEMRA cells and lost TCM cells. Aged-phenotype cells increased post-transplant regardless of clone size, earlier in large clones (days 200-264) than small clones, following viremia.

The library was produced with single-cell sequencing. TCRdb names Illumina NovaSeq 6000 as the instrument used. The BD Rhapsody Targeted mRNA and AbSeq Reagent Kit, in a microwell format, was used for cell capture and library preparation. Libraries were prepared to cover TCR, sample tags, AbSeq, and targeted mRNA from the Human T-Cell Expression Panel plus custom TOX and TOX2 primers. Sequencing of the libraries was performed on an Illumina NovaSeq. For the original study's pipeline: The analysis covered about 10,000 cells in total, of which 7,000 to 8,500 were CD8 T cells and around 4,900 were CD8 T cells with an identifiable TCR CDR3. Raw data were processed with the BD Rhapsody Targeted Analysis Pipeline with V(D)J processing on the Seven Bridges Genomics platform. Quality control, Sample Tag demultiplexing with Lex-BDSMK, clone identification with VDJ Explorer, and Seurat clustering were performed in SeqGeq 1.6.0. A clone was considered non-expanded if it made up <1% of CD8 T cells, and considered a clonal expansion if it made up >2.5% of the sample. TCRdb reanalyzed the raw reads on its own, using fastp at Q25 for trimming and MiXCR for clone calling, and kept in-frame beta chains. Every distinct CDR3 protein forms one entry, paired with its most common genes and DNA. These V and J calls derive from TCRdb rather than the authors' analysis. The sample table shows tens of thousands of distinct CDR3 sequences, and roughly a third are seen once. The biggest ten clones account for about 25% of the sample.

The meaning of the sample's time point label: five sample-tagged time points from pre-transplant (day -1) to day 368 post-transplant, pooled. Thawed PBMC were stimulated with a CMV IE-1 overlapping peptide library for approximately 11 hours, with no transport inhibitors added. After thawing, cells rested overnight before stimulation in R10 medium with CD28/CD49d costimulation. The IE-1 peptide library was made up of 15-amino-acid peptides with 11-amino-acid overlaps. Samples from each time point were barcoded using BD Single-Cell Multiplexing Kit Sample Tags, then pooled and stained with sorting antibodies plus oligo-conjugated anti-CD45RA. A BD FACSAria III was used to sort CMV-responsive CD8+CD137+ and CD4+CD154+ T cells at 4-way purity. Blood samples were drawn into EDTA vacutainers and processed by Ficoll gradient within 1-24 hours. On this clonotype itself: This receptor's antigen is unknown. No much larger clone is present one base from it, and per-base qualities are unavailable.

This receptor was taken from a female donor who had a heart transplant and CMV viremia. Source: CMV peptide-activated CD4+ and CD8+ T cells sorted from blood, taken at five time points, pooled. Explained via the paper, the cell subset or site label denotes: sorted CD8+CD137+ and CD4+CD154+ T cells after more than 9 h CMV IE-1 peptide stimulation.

The CDR3 here reads CASSDGTAKNIQYF. The nucleotides read TGTGCCAGCAGTGATGGGACAGCGAAAAACATTCAGTACTTC. This sequence uses TRBV6-1 and TRBJ2-4; 7 bases in between match TRBD1. CDR1 and CDR2 (MNHNS, SASEGT) derive from the germline V gene. V is pruned by 3 bases and J by 4 bases, leaving 3 bases of the junction without a gene match. The cysteine opens and the phenylalanine closes a CDR3 of 14 amino acids. Only the CDR3 DNA is retained, 42 bases long and in frame from the first base.